This T cell receptor beta chain derives from a study of blood T cell repertoires in COVID-19. Assay used: immunoSEQ multiplex PCR; TCRdb lists only in-frame clones, some missing. The sample contains approximately 100,000 clones, around 66% of which appear only once. The sequencing sample was made of peripheral blood. The sequence was collected from a man aged 80 or over with acute or convalescent COVID-19.

The CDR3 region is CASSQEVGGDYGYTF. DNA of the CDR3: TGCGCCAGCAGCCAAGAAGTAGGGGGAGACTATGGCTACACCTTC. J is TRBJ1-2 and V is TRBV4-3, with a tentative D call TRBD1 (6 bases). Trimming cost V 0 bases and J 3 bases, with 11 bases left between them. The length of the CDR3 is 15 residues. Germline lookup yields CDR1 LGHNA and CDR2 YSLEER.